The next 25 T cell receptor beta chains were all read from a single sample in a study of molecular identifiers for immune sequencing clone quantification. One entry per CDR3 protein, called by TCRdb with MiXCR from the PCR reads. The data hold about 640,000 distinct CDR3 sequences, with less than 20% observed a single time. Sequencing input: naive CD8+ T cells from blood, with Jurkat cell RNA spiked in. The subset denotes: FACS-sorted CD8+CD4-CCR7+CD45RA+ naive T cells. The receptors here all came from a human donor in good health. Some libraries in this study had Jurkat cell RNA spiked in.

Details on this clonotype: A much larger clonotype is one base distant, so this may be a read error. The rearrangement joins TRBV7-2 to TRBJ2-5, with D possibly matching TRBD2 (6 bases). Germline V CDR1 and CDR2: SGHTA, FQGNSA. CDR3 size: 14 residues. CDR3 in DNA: TGTGCCAGCAGCAGCACCGGGACTGGAGAGACCCAGCACTTC. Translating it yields CASSSTGTGETQHF. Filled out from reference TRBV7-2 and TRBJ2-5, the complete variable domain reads GAGVSQSPSNKVTEKGKDVELRCDPISGHTALYWYRQSLGQGLEFLIYFQGNSAPDKSGLPSDRFSAERTGGSVSTLTIQRTQQEDSAVYLCASSSTGTGETQHFGPGTRLLVL.

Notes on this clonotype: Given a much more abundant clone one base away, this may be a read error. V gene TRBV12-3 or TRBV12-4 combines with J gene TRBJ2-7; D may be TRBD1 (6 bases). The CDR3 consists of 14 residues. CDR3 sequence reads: CVSTSGGPAYEQYF. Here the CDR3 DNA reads TGTGTCAGCACCTCTGGGGGCCCAGCCTACGAGCAGTACTTC.

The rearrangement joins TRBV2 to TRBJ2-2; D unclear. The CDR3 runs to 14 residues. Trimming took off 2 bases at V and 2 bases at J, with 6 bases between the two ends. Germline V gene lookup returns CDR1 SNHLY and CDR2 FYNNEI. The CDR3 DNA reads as TGTGCCAGCAGTGAACGACCTAACACCGGGGAGCTGTTTTTT. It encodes CASSERPNTGELFF.

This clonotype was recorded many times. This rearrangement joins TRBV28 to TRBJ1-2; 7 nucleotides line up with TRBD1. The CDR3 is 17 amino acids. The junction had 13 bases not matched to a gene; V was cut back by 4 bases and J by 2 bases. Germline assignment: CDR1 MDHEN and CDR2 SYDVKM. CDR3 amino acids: CASSSPRGWGENYGYTF. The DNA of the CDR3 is TGTGCCAGCAGTTCACCCAGGGGGTGGGGTGAGAACTATGGCTACACCTTC.

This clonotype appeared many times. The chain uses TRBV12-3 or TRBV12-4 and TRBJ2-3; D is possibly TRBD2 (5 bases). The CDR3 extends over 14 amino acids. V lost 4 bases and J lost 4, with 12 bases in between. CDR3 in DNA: TGTGCCAGCAGTTCCGCCCGGCGGGCAGATACGCAGTATTTT. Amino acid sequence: CASSSARRADTQYF.

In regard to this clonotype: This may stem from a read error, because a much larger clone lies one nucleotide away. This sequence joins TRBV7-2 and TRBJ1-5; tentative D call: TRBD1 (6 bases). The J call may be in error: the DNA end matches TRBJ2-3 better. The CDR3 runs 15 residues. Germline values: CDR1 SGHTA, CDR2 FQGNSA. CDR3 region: CASSAQGWGNQPQYF. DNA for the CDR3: TGTGCCAGCAGCGCACAGGGATGGGGCAATCAGCCCCAGTATTTT.

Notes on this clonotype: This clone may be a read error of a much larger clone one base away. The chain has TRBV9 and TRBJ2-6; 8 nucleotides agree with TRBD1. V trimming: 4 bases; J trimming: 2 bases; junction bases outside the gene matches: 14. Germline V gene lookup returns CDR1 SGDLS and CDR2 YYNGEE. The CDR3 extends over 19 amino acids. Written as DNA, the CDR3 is TGTGCCAGCAGCCGTAATCCGGGACAGGCAACCCCTGGGGCCAACGTCCTGACTTTC. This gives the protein CASSRNPGQATPGANVLTF.

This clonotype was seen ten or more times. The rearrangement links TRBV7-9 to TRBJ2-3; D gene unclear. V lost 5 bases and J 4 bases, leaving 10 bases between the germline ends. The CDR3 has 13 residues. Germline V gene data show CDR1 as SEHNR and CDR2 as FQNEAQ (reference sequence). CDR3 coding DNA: TGTGCCAGCAGCGGCCCCCTGGCAGATACGCAGTATTTT. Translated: CASSGPLADTQYF.

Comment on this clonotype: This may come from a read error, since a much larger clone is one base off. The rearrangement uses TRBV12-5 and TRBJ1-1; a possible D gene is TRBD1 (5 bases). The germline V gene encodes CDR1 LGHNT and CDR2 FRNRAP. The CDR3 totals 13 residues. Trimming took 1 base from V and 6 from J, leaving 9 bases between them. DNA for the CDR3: TGTGCTAGTGGTTTGGAGGGGATGCCTGAAGCTTTCTTT. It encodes CASGLEGMPEAFF.

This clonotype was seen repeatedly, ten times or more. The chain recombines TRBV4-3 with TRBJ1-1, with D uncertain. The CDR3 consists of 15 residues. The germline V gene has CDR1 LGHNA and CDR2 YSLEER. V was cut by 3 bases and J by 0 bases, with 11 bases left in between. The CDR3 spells CASSQTPIMNTEAFF. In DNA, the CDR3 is TGCGCCAGCAGCCAGACCCCTATAATGAACACTGAAGCTTTCTTT.

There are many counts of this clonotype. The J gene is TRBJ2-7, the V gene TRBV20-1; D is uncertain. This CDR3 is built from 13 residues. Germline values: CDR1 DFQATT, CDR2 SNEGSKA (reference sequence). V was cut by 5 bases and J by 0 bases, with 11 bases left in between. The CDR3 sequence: CSAWATDSYEQYF. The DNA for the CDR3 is TGCAGTGCTTGGGCTACCGACTCCTACGAGCAGTACTTC.

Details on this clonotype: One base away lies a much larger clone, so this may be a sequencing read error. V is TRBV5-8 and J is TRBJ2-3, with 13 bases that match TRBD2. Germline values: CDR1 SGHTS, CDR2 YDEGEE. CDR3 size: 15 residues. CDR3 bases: TGTGCCAGCAGCTCACTAGCGGGGGGGCTAGATACGCAGTGTTTT. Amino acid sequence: CASSSLAGGLDTQCF. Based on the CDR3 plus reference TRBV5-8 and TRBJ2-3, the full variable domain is EAGVTQSPTHLIKTRGQQATLRCSPISGHTSVYWYQQALGLGLQFLLWYDEGEERNRGNFPPRFSGRQFPNYSSELNVNALELEDSALYLCASSSLAGGLDTQCFGPGTRLTVL.

The CDR3 spells CAISDRDLGPINYGYTF. The CDR3 DNA is TGTGCCATCAGTGACCGAGATCTAGGGCCTATTAACTATGGCTACACCTTC. The chain combines TRBV10-3 with TRBJ1-2; D not certain. The CDR3 spans 17 residues. Deletions cut 3 bases from V and 1 base from J, with 18 bases between. Germline V CDR1 and CDR2: ENHRY, SYGVKD.

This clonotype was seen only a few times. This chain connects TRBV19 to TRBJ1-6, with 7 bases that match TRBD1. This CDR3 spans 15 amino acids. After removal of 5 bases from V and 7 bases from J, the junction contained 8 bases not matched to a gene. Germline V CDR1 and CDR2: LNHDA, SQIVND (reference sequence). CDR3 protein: CASSATGQRNSPLHF. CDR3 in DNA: TGTGCCAGTAGTGCGACGGGACAGAGAAATTCACCCCTCCACTTT.

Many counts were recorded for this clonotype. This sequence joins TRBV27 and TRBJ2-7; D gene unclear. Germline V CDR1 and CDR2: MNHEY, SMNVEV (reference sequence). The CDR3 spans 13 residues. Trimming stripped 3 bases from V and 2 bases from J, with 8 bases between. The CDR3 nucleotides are TGTGCCAGCAGTTTCCTCGGCCCCTACGAGCAGTACTTC. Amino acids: CASSFLGPYEQYF.

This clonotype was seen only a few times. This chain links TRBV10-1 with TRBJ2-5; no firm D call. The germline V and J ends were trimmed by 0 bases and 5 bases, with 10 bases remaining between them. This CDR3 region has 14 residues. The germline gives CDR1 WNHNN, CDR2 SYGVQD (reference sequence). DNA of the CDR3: TGCGCCAGCAGTGAGTCCAGAGGATGGGAGACCCAGTACTTC. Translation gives CASSESRGWETQYF.

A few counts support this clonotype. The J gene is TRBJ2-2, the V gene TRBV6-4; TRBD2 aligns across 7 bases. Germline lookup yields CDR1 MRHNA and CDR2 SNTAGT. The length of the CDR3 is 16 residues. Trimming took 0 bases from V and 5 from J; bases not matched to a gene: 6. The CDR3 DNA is TGTGCCAGCAGTGACTCGGTAGCGGGCGGTACCGGGGAGCTGTTTTTT. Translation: CASSDSVAGGTGELFF.

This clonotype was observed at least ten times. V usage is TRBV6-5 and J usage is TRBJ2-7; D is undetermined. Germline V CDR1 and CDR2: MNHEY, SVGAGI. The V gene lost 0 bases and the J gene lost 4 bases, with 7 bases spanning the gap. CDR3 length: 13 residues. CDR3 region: CASSYSASYEQYF. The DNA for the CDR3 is TGTGCCAGCAGTTACTCGGCGTCGTACGAGCAGTACTTC.

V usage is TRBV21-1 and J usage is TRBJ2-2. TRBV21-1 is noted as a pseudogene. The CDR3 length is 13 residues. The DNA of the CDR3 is TGTGCCAGCAGCAAAGCAATCACCGGGGAGCCGTTTTTT. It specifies CASSKAITGEPFF.

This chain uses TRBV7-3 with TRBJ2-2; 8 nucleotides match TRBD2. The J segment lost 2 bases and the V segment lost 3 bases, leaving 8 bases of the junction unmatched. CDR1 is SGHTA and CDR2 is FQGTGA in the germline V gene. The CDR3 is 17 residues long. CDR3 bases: TGTGCCAGCAGCTTGCCTACTAGCGGAGATAACACCGGGGAGCTGTTTTTT. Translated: CASSLPTSGDNTGELFF.

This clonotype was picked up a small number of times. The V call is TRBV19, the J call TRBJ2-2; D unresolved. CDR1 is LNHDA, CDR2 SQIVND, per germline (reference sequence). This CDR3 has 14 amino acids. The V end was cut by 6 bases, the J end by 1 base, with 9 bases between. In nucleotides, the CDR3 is TGTGCCAGTAGCAGCCATGGGAACACCGGGGAGCTGTTTTTT. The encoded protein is CASSSHGNTGELFF.

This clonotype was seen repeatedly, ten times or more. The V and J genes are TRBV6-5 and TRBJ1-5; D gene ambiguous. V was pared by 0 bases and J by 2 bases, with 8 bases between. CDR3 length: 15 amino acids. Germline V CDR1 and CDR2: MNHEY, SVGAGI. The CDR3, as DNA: TGTGCCAGCAGTTACTCGTCAGTGGGCAATCAGCCCCAGCATTTT. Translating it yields CASSYSSVGNQPQHF.

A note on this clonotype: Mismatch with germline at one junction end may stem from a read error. In nucleotides, the CDR3 is TGTGCCGCCAGTGATTTGGGCGGGACAGGGAACACCGGGGAGCTGTTTTTT. It encodes CAASDLGGTGNTGELFF. V is TRBV24-1 and J is TRBJ2-2; TRBD1 aligns across 8 bases. CDR3 length: 17 amino acids. Germline V gives CDR1 KGHDR, CDR2 SFDVKD.

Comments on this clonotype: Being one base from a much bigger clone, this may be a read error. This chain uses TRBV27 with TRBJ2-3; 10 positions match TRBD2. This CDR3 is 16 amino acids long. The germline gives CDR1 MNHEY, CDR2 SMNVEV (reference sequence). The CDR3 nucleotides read TGTGCCGGCAGTCTGGGGCTAGCGGGAGTCGAGGATACGCAGTATTTT. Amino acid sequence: CAGSLGLAGVEDTQYF.

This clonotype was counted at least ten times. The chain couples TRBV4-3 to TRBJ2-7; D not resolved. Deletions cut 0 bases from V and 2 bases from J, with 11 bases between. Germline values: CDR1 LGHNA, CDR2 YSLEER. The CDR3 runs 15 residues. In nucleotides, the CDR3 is TGCGCCAGCAGCCAAGATCGGCGCGGTACCTACGAGCAGTACTTC. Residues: CASSQDRRGTYEQYF.